These 7 T cell receptor beta chains were all obtained from the same sample, sequenced in a study of OX40 agonist ivuxolimab in advanced cancers. This table comes from immunoSEQ multiplex PCR, and its TCRdb copy is limited to in-frame clones, with some not included. The data hold more than 70,000 clones, with around 90% observed a single time. The input for sequencing was CD4+ or CD8+ T cells sorted from blood, taken in a trial of the OX40 agonist ivuxolimab. All receptors derive from an adult with an advanced solid tumor such as melanoma, head and neck, liver or kidney cancer.

This clone was seen once. The V and J genes are TRBV19 and TRBJ2-7; no clear D. The CDR3 is 15 amino acids. CDR1 and CDR2 from the germline V gene are LNHDA and SQIVND (reference sequence). Trimming took 3 bases from V and 1 from J, leaving 13 bases between them. The CDR3 nucleotides are TGTGCCAGTAGTATTTTAATCCAGCCTTCCTACGAGCAGTACTTC. Translation: CASSILIQPSYEQYF.

This chain joins TRBV7-2 and TRBJ2-7; no clear D. The V end lost 5 bases, the J end lost 3 bases, and 11 bases lay between the germline ends. This CDR3 has 13 residues. The germline gives CDR1 SGHTA, CDR2 FQGNSA. CDR3 nucleotide sequence: TGTGCCAGCAGCCATACTACTGGCTACGAGCAGTACTTC. Protein product: CASSHTTGYEQYF. The whole variable domain, filled in from reference TRBV7-2 and TRBJ2-7, reads GAGVSQSPSNKVTEKGKDVELRCDPISGHTALYWYRQSLGQGLEFLIYFQGNSAPDKSGLPSDRFSAERTGGSVSTLTIQRTQQEDSAVYLCASSHTTGYEQYFGPGTRLTVT.

The chain uses TRBV9 and TRBJ2-7, with 7 bases lining up with TRBD1. J gave up 2 bases and V 3 bases, and 5 bases lay outside the gene matches. Germline assignment: CDR1 SGDLS and CDR2 YYNGEE. This CDR3 is built from 14 residues. CDR3 in DNA: TGTGCCAGCAGCGCGCGACAGGGTACCTACGAGCAGTACTTC. It encodes CASSARQGTYEQYF.

The rearrangement uses TRBV6-4 and TRBJ1-2, with D perhaps TRBD1 (5 bases). The CDR3 covers 11 residues. Germline-derived CDR1 and CDR2 are MRHNA and SNTAGT. Trimming cost V 6 bases and J 4 bases, with 6 bases left between them. CDR3 DNA: TGTGCCAGCAGCGGGGGCTATGGCTACACCTTC. Its protein product is CASSGGYGYTF.

The chain is built from TRBV7-9 and TRBJ2-7; D not certain. V lost 2 bases, J lost 3 bases, and 8 bases lay in between. CDR1 is SEHNR, CDR2 FQNEAQ, per germline (reference sequence). The CDR3 length is 13 residues. The CDR3 spells CASSLQAVYEQYF. Here the CDR3 DNA reads TGTGCCAGCAGCTTACAGGCTGTCTACGAGCAGTACTTC.

V gene TRBV5-4 combines with J gene TRBJ2-2, with 9 positions matching TRBD1. This CDR3 comprises 17 residues. Germline V lookup: CDR1 SGHNT, CDR2 YYREEE (reference sequence). With 1 base clipped from V and 6 bases from J, the junction kept 10 bases outside the gene matches. In nucleotides, the CDR3 is TGTGCCAGCAGCTTGCCGGGACAGGGTTTGTTGTCCGGGGAGCTGTTTTTT. Translating gives CASSLPGQGLLSGELFF.

This clone appeared a single time. The chain has TRBV5-1 and TRBJ2-3; D ambiguous. Germline CDR1 and CDR2: SGHRS and YFSETQ. The CDR3 is 13 residues long. V was trimmed by 2 bases and J by 2 bases, leaving 6 bases between them. CDR3 loop: CASSFLPTDTQYF. CDR3 in DNA: TGCGCCAGCAGCTTTTTGCCCACAGATACGCAGTATTTT.